This T cell receptor (beta chain) was sequenced in a study of cytomegalovirus exposure and HLA in healthy donors (dated by TCRdb to the late 2010s). For context, the study as a whole: An earlier analysis of about 560 of the donors reported 250 to 300 Gb of sequence data and 90 million to 120 million unique TCR beta sequences obtained from 150 million to 200 million T cells. Rather than drawing on any new phenotypic data, the later analysis identified candidate immune exposures from TCR beta sequences and the way those sequences occurred across donors. About five DR-DQ haplotypes were treated as single units for association and clustering because of strong linkage in the cohort. An earlier analysis of about 620 of the donors applied high-throughput TCR beta sequencing to assess whether each TCR beta V gene segment acted as functional or pseudogenic. Donor age, sex, ethnicity and CMV serostatus were compiled alongside the repertoire data. The study profiled the T cell repertoires of about 720 subjects by immunosequencing and related them to cytomegalovirus serostatus. Genome-wide SNP genotypes for about 65% of the 666 donors were used in a later genetic analysis, which treated that subset as a discovery cohort. To predict cytomegalovirus infection status, the study brought together high-throughput TCR immunosequencing, statistical association of individual TCRs with disease status, and machine learning. Typing coverage differed by locus: A, B, C, DRB1 and DQB1 were typed in roughly 620-630 donors, DQA1 in 522, DPA1 in 606, and DPB1 in approximately 450. Every discovery cohort repertoire had been produced on one sequencing platform. Roughly 300 gigabases of sequencing data and around 87 million unique TCR sequences were included in an early release covering about 700 HLA-typed donors. A later analysis re-examined previously published TCR beta repertoires from roughly 720 donors and added high-resolution HLA genotyping to investigate patterns of TCR occurrence. A separate validation cohort of approximately 130 different subjects was used in addition to the 666-subject first cohort. HLA typing included class I and class II loci at four-digit resolution. The study was designed to test whether signatures of past pathogen exposure could be identified by cataloging public T cell receptors. Of the roughly 420 genotyped donors, 75% to 85% were placed in the genetic ancestry cluster associated with self-reported Caucasian donors. Among approximately 370 genotyped donors of the cohort, an average of about 240,000 unique TCR beta nucleotide sequences was sequenced per donor, of which 15% to 20% were non-productive. Broad study findings and their caveats: A cluster of highly shared sequence variants was judged likely to represent a technical artifact of the sequencing pipeline. Specific HLA alleles were associated with over 15,000 TCR beta sequences at a false discovery rate of 0.05 in a later analysis. In an earlier analysis of about 550 of the donors, most TCR beta V segments were observed in productive rearrangements about 87% or about 30% of the time, broadly matching IMGT annotations. In a later analysis, several top co-occurrence clusters were reported to appear linked to parvovirus B19, influenza, CMV and Epstein-Barr virus. A later analysis found that TCR association rates varied across HLA loci, with DRB1 alleles showing the most associated TCRs and HLA-C alleles the fewest. Around 16 rarely observed V segments, including chromosome 9 orphons, were excluded from the earlier analysis of approximately 500 of the donors because counts were too low. The study listed 150 to 200 TCR beta chains as associated with cytomegalovirus. A later genetic analysis associated a missense DCLRE1C variant with V-gene and J-gene trimming of TCR beta chains, and an independent cohort replicated the association. The cohort was sequenced for TCR beta chains only, and without alpha or paired-chain data the features that could be detected were limited. Sequencing depth was assumed to be roughly uniform across donors in the presence/absence analyses, though that assumption may not hold. A further reported finding was that TCR beta sequences accurately predicted the HLA-A and HLA-B alleles for most subjects in the first cohort. Correlated functional status among segregating V segments might be attributable to linkage disequilibrium, but an unknown experimental factor could not be ruled out. Three of the identified cytomegalovirus-associated TCR beta chains were confirmed in vitro to be specific for cytomegalovirus antigens. HLA typing was unavailable for some donors at each locus, so association tests used only the typed subset. In a later analysis, HLA-associated TCR beta chains showed more clonal expansion and lower generation probabilities than non-associated chains that were equally common. Most CMV-associated TCR beta chains appeared to be HLA-restricted in a later analysis, and the HLA associations seemed to be driven largely by CMV exposure. Because the 87-base-pair reads could not distinguish some IMGT-functional V segments, including TRBV6-2 and TRBV6-3, those segments were excluded. Compared with the roughly 720-donor mean, donors in an Asian-associated ancestry cluster had fewer N-insertions in productive TCRs, according to a later genetic analysis. Assigning TCR associations to individual alleles was difficult when HLA alleles, especially DR and DQ, strongly co-occurred. While some public TCRs were present in many individuals, most TCR sequences turned up only very rarely across donors. The authors suggested that the approach could potentially be generalized to other disease states and immunological phenotypes. The only immune exposure information available for the cohort was CMV serostatus. The classifier was reported to diagnose cytomegalovirus status with high specificity and sensitivity in both the original and validation cohorts.

The CDR3 contains 14 residues, cysteine and phenylalanine counted. Left in the record is the CDR3 DNA by itself, 42 bases read in frame from the first base. V lost 2 bases and J lost 6 bases; the stretch between them is 12 bases long. Taken from the germline V gene, the CDR1 and CDR2 loops are SGHTA and FQGNSA. The cohort comprised fewer than 750 healthy bone marrow donors. Cohort members were all nominally healthy when sampled, although unrecorded immune exposures were likely present. The donor was CMV seropositive and belonged to the group of 250 to 300 seropositive cohort members. A peripheral blood sample was provided by each donor, and peripheral blood mononuclear cells were used for TCR beta sequencing. Genomic DNA extraction from the blood cell samples was performed with the Qiagen DNeasy Blood Extraction Kit. Library preparation employed the immunoSEQ multiplex PCR assay. A mixture of 60 forward primers for TCR Vbeta segments and 13 reverse primers for TCR Jbeta segments was used in the multiplex PCR. Amplification of the CDR3 region of rearranged TCR beta genes was performed with a multiplex PCR assay on genomic DNA. On the Illumina HiSeq System, the amplified TCR beta libraries were sequenced as 87-base-pair reads. Concerning the study's data processing: A later analysis counted approximately 84 million unique TCR beta chains across the 690 or so repertoires, and roughly 10 million of these chains were shared by at least two donors. Raw reads were error-corrected and collapsed into unique sequences with a nearest-neighbor algorithm that merged closely related sequences to remove PCR and sequencing errors. Alignment of CDR3 sequences to IMGT reference sequences was used to assign V, D and J gene segments. For a sequence to be retained, at least a six-nucleotide match to both a V gene segment and a J gene segment was required. A rearrangement was called productive if the CDR3 had no stop codons and remained in frame with V and J, and every other rearrangement was called non-productive. CDR3 was defined according to IMGT convention as the region running from the second conserved V-encoded cysteine to the conserved J-encoded phenylalanine. The earlier analysis of about 610 of the donors excluded sequences that lacked an unambiguous match to a single V gene segment. An earlier analysis of under 750 of the donors called V segments functional above 56.7% productive rearrangements and segregating when the between-donor standard deviation exceeded 5%. To diagnose cytomegalovirus status from the catalog of TCR beta chain sequences, a statistical classification framework was built. A later analysis assigned V and J genes by comparing TCR nucleotide sequences with IMGT/GENE-DB human TR gene sequences. Using the TCRdist pipeline, a later analysis assigned CDR3 sequences along with most-parsimonious VDJ recombination scenarios. A later analysis defined each TCR beta chain by its CDR3 amino acid sequence plus V-gene family, and excluded reads lacking a unique V-gene family. In a later analysis, 450 to 600 highly shared, low-generation-probability nucleotide sequences were removed to address suspected cross-contamination and a sequencing artifact. In a later analysis, a clonal expansion index was calculated for each public chain from normalized within-repertoire ranks of inferred template counts. Generation probabilities in a later analysis came from a VDJ recombination model fitted to out-of-frame rearrangements, and those results were checked against IGoR. In a later analysis, hypergeometric tests were used to score TCR-TCR, TCR-HLA and TCR-CMV co-occurrence, with a repertoire-size bias correction applied to TCR pairs. In a later analysis, false discovery rates were estimated by permuting HLA or CMV assignments 20 times. In a later analysis, co-occurring TCRs were grouped using DBSCAN, and TCRdist sequence similarity was added for clustering within HLA-allele-positive subsets. For co-occurrence clustering, repertoires with fewer than 30,000 or more than 120,000 public chains were excluded, along with roughly 5 repertoires with anomalous nucleotide sharing. In TCRdb, the immuneACCESS table is reduced to in-frame sequences with V and J assigned. These tables do not hold every clone; where another copy was compared, an unresolved V gene accounts for under half, and the others remain unexplained. V and J calls and clone size come straight from that table; D and trimming were deduced from the DNA. For this sample the table gives 60,000 to 90,000 clones, of which roughly two thirds were detected only once. The ten largest account for about 7.6% of the sample.

In regard to this clone: Its antigen is unknown. It has no much larger one-base neighbor in the sample; base qualities were not kept.

Input material: PBMCs. The clonotype comes from a man in his forties in good health and CMV-seropositive. The rearranged segments are TRBV7-2 and TRBJ2-3; TRBD1 is possibly the D segment (5 matching bases). The DNA sequence is TGTGCCAGCAGCTTAACCAGGGTTTCGGATACGCAGTATTTT. Its amino acids are CASSLTRVSDTQYF.